These 13 T cell receptor beta chains were sequenced from one sample in a study of spatial heterogeneity in lung cancer. Time point noted: sample taken at primary tumor resection. MiXCR, applied by TCRdb to the 5' RACE reads, yields one record per CDR3 protein. Of some 16,000 distinct CDR3 sequences detected, approximately 7% appear once; the ten largest clones hold about 19%. The study's findings and limits: Tumor mutation counts were tracked by expanded intratumoral alpha and beta TCR counts.

These receptors lack a known antigen. The source was lung tumor tissue, collected at surgery. These receptors came from a female donor with early-stage non-small cell lung cancer.

This clonotype was recorded many times. This beta chain appears as a stray read in a library generated for alpha chains; its size is not informative. The chain recombines TRBV20-1 with TRBJ2-1; D may be TRBD2 (5 bases). Germline CDR1 and CDR2: DFQATT and SNEGSKA (reference sequence). The CDR3 runs to 14 residues. The V end lost 3 bases, the J end lost 1 base, and 10 bases lay between the germline ends. The DNA for the CDR3 is TGCAGTGCTAGTCGGACTTTATCCTACAATGAGCAGTTCTTC. Translated, it gives CSASRTLSYNEQFF.

In its sample, this clonotype is medium-sized (0.01 to 0.1%). As an off-target read in a library built for alpha chains, this beta chain has a frequency of little significance. The chain joins TRBV10-3 to TRBJ2-3, with D uncertain. The CDR3 is 13 residues long. Trimming pared 3 bases from V and 6 bases from J, leaving 10 bases between. Germline V CDR1 and CDR2: ENHRY, SYGVKD. CDR3 sequence: CAISDGRWDTQYF. CDR3 in DNA: TGTGCCATCAGTGACGGGCGGTGGGATACGCAGTATTTT.

Remarks on this clonotype: This beta chain turned up in a library designed for alpha chains; as an off-target read, its abundance says little. This rearrangement joins TRBV14 to TRBJ1-1, with D unresolved. Germline loops: CDR1 SGHDN, CDR2 FVKESK. This CDR3 is built from 13 residues. Deletions cut 0 bases from V and 0 bases from J, with 2 bases between. The CDR3 sequence: CASSQELNTEAFF. CDR3 nucleotides: TGTGCCAGCAGCCAAGAGCTGAACACTGAAGCTTTCTTT.

This clonotype was picked up a small number of times. This beta chain turned up in a library designed for alpha chains; as an off-target read, its abundance says little. J is TRBJ2-5 and V is TRBV10-3; maybe TRBD2 (7 bases). Germline assignment: CDR1 ENHRY and CDR2 SYGVKD. Trimming pared 4 bases from V and 5 bases from J, leaving 14 bases between. The CDR3 loop spans 14 amino acids. CDR3 sequence (DNA): TGTGCCATCAGTGCCGAGGGGGGGGACGAGACCCAGTACTTC. Protein product: CAISAEGGDETQYF.

This clonotype was observed at least ten times. The size of this beta chain means little, since it is a stray read in a library made for alpha chains. The chain is built from TRBV7-3 and TRBJ2-7; the D gene is possibly TRBD1 (6 bases). Trimming stripped 5 bases from V and 0 bases from J, with 11 bases between. Germline values: CDR1 SGHTA, CDR2 FQGTGA. The CDR3 is 14 amino acids. This CDR3 is CASSETGYSYEQYF. The CDR3 bases are TGTGCCAGCAGCGAGACAGGCTACTCCTACGAGCAGTACTTC.

Note on this clonotype: With the library built for alpha chains, this beta chain is off target and its frequency is not meaningful. The V call is TRBV5-1, the J call TRBJ2-5, with D perhaps matching TRBD1 or TRBD2 (6 bases each). The CDR3 loop spans 15 amino acids. The V end lost 0 bases, the J end lost 4 bases, and 13 bases lay between the germline ends. Germline V gene data show CDR1 as SGHRS and CDR2 as YFSETQ. CDR3 loop: CASSLATGAGETQYF. The DNA for the CDR3 is TGCGCCAGCAGCTTGGCCACGGGGGCTGGAGAGACCCAGTACTTC. The full variable domain, rest sourced from reference TRBV5-1 and TRBJ2-5, is KAGVTQTPRYLIKTRGQQVTLSCSPISGHRSVSWYQQTPGQGLQFLFEYFSETQRNKGNFPGRFSGRQFSNSRSEMNVSTLELGDSALYLCASSLATGAGETQYFGPGTRLLVL.

This clonotype has ten or more counts. Being off target in a library aimed at alpha chains, this beta chain has a size of little meaning. The J gene is TRBJ1-6, the V gene TRBV7-6; D is undetermined. The CDR3 length is 15 residues. The germline gives CDR1 SGHVS, CDR2 FNYEAQ. Trimming pared 2 bases from V and 11 bases from J, leaving 16 bases between. The CDR3: CASSLTEDLWAPLHF. CDR3 in DNA: TGTGCCAGCAGCTTAACCGAAGACCTCTGGGCACCCCTCCACTTT.

Details on this clonotype: The library was prepared for alpha chains; this beta chain is a stray read, so its frequency means little. The rearrangement links TRBV20-1 to TRBJ2-1; 9 bases are shared with TRBD2. Trimming cost V 8 bases and J 6 bases; bases outside gene matches: 14. The CDR3 length is 15 residues. The germline gives CDR1 DFQATT, CDR2 SNEGSKA (reference sequence). The CDR3 loop is CSSYIAGVSGNEQFF. The CDR3 bases are TGCAGTTCTTACATAGCGGGGGTTTCGGGCAATGAGCAGTTCTTC.

Concerning this clonotype itself: This may stem from a read error, because a much larger clone lies one nucleotide away. As an off-target read in a library built for alpha chains, this beta chain has a frequency of little significance. The gene calls are TRBV2 and TRBJ2-7; TRBD1 agrees at 8 bases. The germline gives CDR1 SNHLY, CDR2 FYNNEI. The length of the CDR3 is 16 residues. CDR3 residues: CASSDLTGEAPYERYF. The CDR3 DNA follows: TGTGCCAGCAGTGACTTGACAGGGGAGGCCCCCTACGAGCGGTACTTC.

In this sample, this clonotype turned up many times. With the library built for alpha chains, this beta chain is off target and its frequency is not meaningful. Written as DNA, the CDR3 is TGCAGCGTGTGGACAGGGAACTATGGCTACACCTTC. This encodes CSVWTGNYGYTF. V gene TRBV29-1 combines with J gene TRBJ1-2; 8 positions match TRBD1. This CDR3 has 12 amino acids. The ends lost 6 bases at V and 2 bases at J; junction bases unmatched: 2. Looked up from germline, CDR1 is SQVTM and CDR2 is ANQGSEA.

This clonotype has at least ten counts. This beta chain slipped into a library made for alpha chains as a stray read, so its size is not meaningful. V usage is TRBV7-3 and J usage is TRBJ2-5, with 8 bases identical to TRBD1. The junction had 5 bases not matched to a gene; V was cut back by 1 base and J by 4 bases. Germline V gives CDR1 SGHTA, CDR2 FQGTGA. The CDR3 consists of 15 residues. CDR3 DNA sequence: TGTGCCAGCAGCTTAATGGGACAGGTTGGAGAGACCCAGTACTTC. It specifies CASSLMGQVGETQYF. Variable domain in full (rest from reference TRBV7-3 and TRBJ2-5): GAGVSQTPSNKVTEKGKYVELRCDPISGHTALYWYRQSLGQGPEFLIYFQGTGAADDSGLPNDRFFAVRPEGSVSTLKIQRTERGDSAVYLCASSLMGQVGETQYFGPGTRLLVL.

This clonotype was detected ten times or more. Since it is a stray read in a library aimed at alpha chains, this beta chain has a size that is not meaningful. The V and J genes are TRBV7-8 and TRBJ2-3, with 7 bases identical to TRBD2. Losses at the gene ends were 4 bases for V and 0 bases for J; bases not matched to a gene: 4. CDR1 SGHVS and CDR2 FQNEAQ come from the germline V gene. The CDR3 sequence is 15 residues long. CDR3 nucleotide sequence: TGTGCCAGCAGCTCCGGGCGGGGGAGCACAGATACGCAGTATTTT. It encodes CASSSGRGSTDTQYF.

The table lists this clonotype with many counts. This beta chain is an off-target read within a library intended for alpha chains, so its frequency means little. This chain uses TRBV20-1 with TRBJ2-7; 9 nucleotides agree with TRBD1. Per germline, CDR1 DFQATT and CDR2 SNEGSKA (reference sequence). The CDR3 contains 13 residues. The V gene end was trimmed by 3 bases and the J gene end by 6 bases; junction bases not matched to a gene: 6. CDR3 sequence (DNA): TGCAGTGCTAGCTGGGACAGGGAGGGCGAGCAGTACTTC. Its translation: CSASWDREGEQYF.